Shown below are 26 T cell receptor beta chains from a single sample sequenced in a study of blood T cell repertoires in COVID-19. Produced via immunoSEQ multiplex PCR; TCRdb's table is partial and in-frame only. The table shows under 200,000 clones, with approximately 86% occurring only once. Input material: peripheral blood. The receptors were sampled from a man aged 50 or older with active or convalescent COVID-19.

This chain joins TRBV10-3 and TRBJ1-5; possibly TRBD1 for D (6 bases). There are 15 residues in the CDR3. V lost 4 bases, J lost 2 bases, and 12 bases lay in between. Germline V gives CDR1 ENHRY, CDR2 SYGVKD. This CDR3 is CAISGGGWGNQPQHF. The CDR3 nucleotides are TGTGCCATCAGTGGGGGGGGCTGGGGCAATCAGCCCCAGCATTTT.

The chain recombines TRBV5-1 with TRBJ1-2; D is ambiguous. Trimming took off 0 bases at V and 2 bases at J, with 11 bases between the two ends. This CDR3 is 15 amino acids long. Germline V gene sequence: CDR1 SGHRS, CDR2 YFSETQ. The CDR3 reads CASSLELWQNYGYTF. The CDR3 bases are TGCGCCAGCAGCTTGGAGTTATGGCAGAACTATGGCTACACCTTC.

This clone was picked up a small number of times. The chain couples TRBV7-9 to TRBJ1-2; D is ambiguous. V was trimmed by 1 base and J by 7 bases, leaving 13 bases between them. The CDR3 totals 14 residues. Germline lookup yields CDR1 SEHNR and CDR2 FQNEAQ (reference sequence). CDR3 sequence (DNA): TGTGCCAGCAGCTTAGACGGAGGTGGTGGTGGCTACACCTTC. This codes for CASSLDGGGGGYTF.

In this sample, this clone turned up a few times. Different DNA sequences within this sample yield the same CDR3. J is TRBJ2-1 and V is TRBV3-1 (or the pseudogene TRBV3-2); 12 nucleotides agree with TRBD2. V lost 5 bases to trimming and J lost 5 bases; unmatched junction nucleotides: 1. The germline V gene encodes CDR1 LGHDT and CDR2 YNNKEL (reference sequence). The CDR3 length is 14 residues. CDR3 in DNA: TGTGCCAGCAGCTGGACTAGCGGGGACAATGAGCAGTTCTTC. Translation: CASSWTSGDNEQFF.

The chain is built from TRBV6-4 and TRBJ2-1; D perhaps matches TRBD2 (7 bases). CDR1 is MRHNA and CDR2 is SNTAGT in the germline V gene. This CDR3 is 15 amino acids long. The V gene lost 3 bases and the J gene lost 1 base, with 10 bases spanning the gap. In DNA form, the CDR3 reads TGTGCCAGCAGTGAAGGGGGAGGGTCCTACAATGAGCAGTTCTTC. Residues: CASSEGGGSYNEQFF.

V and J are TRBV7-9 and TRBJ1-4, with D perhaps TRBD1 (5 bases). The germline V gene has CDR1 SEHNR and CDR2 FQNEAQ (reference sequence). V lost 5 bases and J 5 bases, leaving 15 bases between the germline ends. The CDR3 runs to 15 residues. DNA for the CDR3: TGTGCCAGCAGCCCCGGTGGGGGGGGAAATGAAAAACTGTTTTTT. Translated, it gives CASSPGGGGNEKLFF. Full variable domain (outside the CDR3, taken from reference TRBV7-9 and TRBJ1-4): DTGVSQNPRHKITKRGQNVTFRCDPISEHNRLYWYRQTLGQGPEFLTYFQNEAQLEKSRLLSDRFSAERPKGSFSTLEIQRTEQGDSAMYLCASSPGGGGNEKLFFGSGTQLSVL.

V gene TRBV7-3 combines with J gene TRBJ2-1; D is possibly TRBD1 (6 bases). This CDR3 contains 14 residues. V was cut by 0 bases and J by 4 bases, with 7 bases left in between. Germline assignment: CDR1 SGHTA and CDR2 FQGTGA. CDR3: CASSLTGQYNEQFF. As DNA, the CDR3 is TGTGCCAGCAGCTTAACGGGACAATACAATGAGCAGTTCTTC.

Details on this clone: With a much larger clone just one base away, this may be a read error. This sample includes further DNA sequences coding for the same CDR3. In nucleotides, the CDR3 is TGTGCCAGCAGCTTTACAGGGAACACTGAAGCTTTCTTT. This translates into CASSFTGNTEAFF. The chain links TRBV7-9 to TRBJ1-1; D may be TRBD1 (5 bases). The V gene lost 3 bases and the J gene lost 1 base, with 6 bases spanning the gap. From germline, CDR1 is SEHNR and CDR2 FQNEAQ (reference sequence). The CDR3 is 13 amino acids.

This clone turned up a few times. The rearrangement uses TRBV7-2 and TRBJ1-2; 7 bases are shared with TRBD1. The CDR3 sequence is 15 residues long. V trimming: 5 bases; J trimming: 2 bases; junction bases outside the gene matches: 8. Germline CDR1 reads SGHTA; CDR2 reads FQGNSA. The CDR3 is CASSETTGFNYGYTF. The DNA for the CDR3 is TGTGCCAGCAGCGAGACGACAGGGTTCAACTATGGCTACACCTTC.

The V gene is TRBV7-9, the J gene TRBJ1-2; D is undetermined. Germline CDR1 and CDR2: SEHNR and FQNEAQ (reference sequence). This CDR3 has 16 residues. The ends were cut back, 5 bases at V and 1 base at J, with 17 bases in the middle. The CDR3 sequence: CASSPLASIGNYGYTF. The DNA of the CDR3 is TGTGCCAGCAGCCCCCTTGCAAGCATTGGTAACTATGGCTACACCTTC.

The chain uses TRBV2 and TRBJ2-1; TRBD1 agrees at 8 bases. The CDR3 totals 16 residues. Trimming removed 1 base from V and 3 bases from J; junction bases left unmatched: 5. Germline V lookup: CDR1 SNHLY, CDR2 FYNNEI. The CDR3 DNA is TGTGCCAGCAGTGAAGGTATGACAGGGGTCTACAATGAGCAGTTCTTC. Protein sequence: CASSEGMTGVYNEQFF.

The V call is TRBV7-2, the J call TRBJ2-1; possibly TRBD2 for D (7 bases). With 3 bases removed from V and 7 bases from J, the gap between germline ends came to 16 bases. CDR1 is SGHTA and CDR2 is FQGNSA in the germline V gene. The CDR3 runs to 15 residues. The CDR3 DNA reads TGTGCCAGCAGCTTGGGGGCGGGGGCCCAGAATGAGCAGTTCTTC. This encodes CASSLGAGAQNEQFF. The whole variable domain, filled in from reference TRBV7-2 and TRBJ2-1, reads GAGVSQSPSNKVTEKGKDVELRCDPISGHTALYWYRQSLGQGLEFLIYFQGNSAPDKSGLPSDRFSAERTGGSVSTLTIQRTQQEDSAVYLCASSLGAGAQNEQFFGPGTRLTVL.

The V call is TRBV19, the J call TRBJ2-3, with a tentative D call TRBD2 (5 bases). This CDR3 contains 15 residues. V was cut by 5 bases and J by 7 bases, with 19 bases left in between. The germline CDR1 and CDR2 sequences are LNHDA and SQIVND (reference sequence). The CDR3 reads CASSSPPREGNTQYF. The CDR3 coding sequence is TGTGCCAGTAGTTCCCCCCCCCGGGAAGGAAATACGCAGTATTTT.

The chain carries TRBV6-2 or TRBV6-3 and TRBJ2-5; no firm D call. Trimming shortened V by 0 bases and J by 5 bases, and 4 bases separated the two germline ends. CDR1 is MNHEY, CDR2 SVGEGT, per germline. This CDR3 spans 12 amino acids. DNA of the CDR3: TGTGCCAGCAGTTACTCCTATGAGACCCAGTACTTC. It encodes CASSYSYETQYF.

The chain uses TRBV12-3 or TRBV12-4 and TRBJ2-3, with a possible D match to TRBD2 (5 bases). The CDR3 has 13 amino acids. The ends were cut back, 5 bases at V and 8 bases at J, with 14 bases in the middle. The CDR3 region is CASSTSAGGTQYF. CDR3 nucleotides: TGTGCCAGCAGTACCTCTGCAGGAGGTACGCAGTATTTT.

The gene calls are TRBV6-1 and TRBJ2-3; TRBD2 is a possible D gene (6 bases). CDR1 and CDR2 from the germline V gene are MNHNS and SASEGT. CDR3 length: 14 amino acids. V was clipped by 1 base and J by 6 bases, with 11 bases between them. Written as DNA, the CDR3 is TGTGCCAGCAGTGAAGGAAGAGGGAGGGATACGCAGTATTTT. Protein: CASSEGRGRDTQYF.

Only one count was recorded for this clone. The chain uses TRBV7-9 and TRBJ1-6; TRBD1 is a possible D gene (6 bases). Trimming pared 5 bases from V and 8 bases from J, leaving 10 bases between. This CDR3 has 13 residues. CDR1 is SEHNR and CDR2 is FQNEAQ in the germline V gene (reference sequence). The chain's CDR3 is CASSGSGDSPLHF. CDR3 bases: TGTGCCAGCAGCGGCTCAGGGGATTCACCCCTCCACTTT.

CDR3 sequence (DNA): TGTGCCAGCAGCTCTCTAGCGGGAGTAGCGTACGAGCAGTACTTC. It codes for CASSSLAGVAYEQYF. This chain joins TRBV7-2 and TRBJ2-7, with 10 bases that match TRBD2. The CDR3 totals 15 residues. V was clipped by 4 bases and J by 4 bases; unmatched bases: 7. CDR1 and CDR2 (germline): SGHTA, FQGNSA.

This clone was observed a handful of times. This chain connects TRBV15 to TRBJ1-4; 7 bases fit TRBD1. The V gene's germline CDR1 is LNHNV and CDR2 YYDKDF (reference sequence). With 5 bases clipped from V and 8 bases from J, the junction kept 14 bases outside the gene matches. The CDR3 spans 16 residues. The CDR3 sequence is CATSSEIGGGGEKLFF. The CDR3 DNA reads TGTGCCACCAGCTCAGAGATAGGAGGGGGCGGCGAAAAACTGTTTTTT.

This clone was recorded once. V and J are TRBV7-3 and TRBJ1-5; D call uncertain. The V and J ends lost 1 base and 6 bases respectively, with 7 bases between them. Germline-derived CDR1 and CDR2 are SGHTA and FQGTGA. CDR3 length equals 13 residues. CDR3 amino acids: CASSLIPGQPQHF. Written as DNA, the CDR3 is TGTGCCAGCAGCTTAATCCCGGGTCAGCCCCAGCATTTT. Filled out from reference TRBV7-3 and TRBJ1-5, the complete variable domain reads GAGVSQTPSNKVTEKGKYVELRCDPISGHTALYWYRQSLGQGPEFLIYFQGTGAADDSGLPNDRFFAVRPEGSVSTLKIQRTERGDSAVYLCASSLIPGQPQHFGDGTRLSIL.

The rearrangement uses TRBV21-1 and TRBJ1-5; the D call of TRBD1 is as the table states it, not checked on the DNA. TRBV21-1 is a known pseudogene. The CDR3 sequence is 15 residues long. The CDR3 DNA reads as TGTGCCAGCAGCAAAGCAGGGGGCAGCAATCAGCCCCAGCATTTT. Translation: CASSKAGGSNQPQHF.

The chain links TRBV27 to TRBJ1-1, with D unclear. The CDR3 extends over 14 amino acids. With 5 bases removed from V and 3 bases from J, the gap between germline ends came to 13 bases. CDR1 is MNHEY, CDR2 SMNVEV, per germline (reference sequence). The CDR3 nucleotides read TGTGCCAGCAGTCCTCTCTGGAGCTACACTGAAGCTTTCTTT. Its translation: CASSPLWSYTEAFF.

In DNA form, the CDR3 reads TGTGCCAGCAGCTTAGCCTCTGTCTATGGCTACACCTTC. Translating gives CASSLASVYGYTF. This sequence joins TRBV7-8 and TRBJ1-2; D not certain. There are 13 residues in the CDR3. CDR1 is SGHVS and CDR2 is FQNEAQ in the germline V gene. The V end was cut by 0 bases, the J end by 4 bases, with 6 bases between.

This chain joins TRBV9 and TRBJ2-2; weak D call: TRBD1 (5 bases). The length of the CDR3 is 16 residues. The V end was cut by 3 bases, the J end by 1 base, with 13 bases between. CDR1 is SGDLS, CDR2 YYNGEE, per germline. The CDR3 DNA is TGTGCCAGCAGCGGACCGAGACAGTTGAACACCGGGGAGCTGTTTTTT. Protein sequence: CASSGPRQLNTGELFF.

The gene calls are TRBV9 and TRBJ1-4; tentative D call: TRBD1 (5 bases). CDR3 length: 14 amino acids. Per germline, CDR1 SGDLS and CDR2 YYNGEE. Between the trimmed V and J ends, which lost 0 bases and 8 bases, there was a span of 11 bases. CDR3 loop: CASSVGRGREKLFF. CDR3 DNA sequence: TGTGCCAGCAGCGTAGGACGGGGGAGGGAAAAACTGTTTTTT.

The rearrangement uses TRBV27 and TRBJ2-7; perhaps TRBD2 as D (6 bases). Trimming removed 5 bases at V and 2 bases at J, with 13 bases between. CDR1 is MNHEY and CDR2 is SMNVEV in the germline V gene (reference sequence). The CDR3 extends over 14 amino acids. The CDR3 loop reads CASSRSGNPYEQYF. CDR3 DNA sequence: TGTGCCAGCAGTCGTAGCGGAAATCCCTACGAGCAGTACTTC.